Below are 19 T cell receptor beta chains sequenced from a single sample in a study of T cell responses to AZD1222 COVID-19 vaccine. Clones were read by immunoSEQ multiplex PCR, and TCRdb kept only the in-frame ones, dropping some. There are some 120,000 clones in the sample; 88% occur only once, and about 7.9% lies in the top ten. Sequencing used peripheral blood, obtained on day 0 of AZD1222 vaccination. All receptors derive from an adult in good health.

This clone showed up just once. This chain connects TRBV6-5 to TRBJ1-1; 8 bases match TRBD1. The germline CDR1 and CDR2 sequences are MNHEY and SVGAGI. V was clipped by 5 bases and J by 5 bases; unmatched bases: 4. This CDR3 has 13 amino acids. CDR3 nucleotide sequence: TGTGCCAGCAGTACAGGGGGTAGAACTGAAGCTTTCTTT. Its protein product is CASSTGGRTEAFF.

The V and J genes are TRBV25-1 and TRBJ1-1, with 8 bases fitting TRBD1. Germline CDR1 reads MGHDK; CDR2 reads SYGVNS. The junction had 5 bases not matched to a gene; V was cut back by 8 bases and J by 6 bases. CDR3 length: 12 amino acids. CDR3 nucleotides: TGTGCCAGCGGAGACAGGGGCGCTGAAGCTTTCTTT. Protein product: CASGDRGAEAFF.

This chain joins TRBV6-6 and TRBJ1-6; 7 positions agree with TRBD1. The ends lost 6 bases at V and 9 bases at J; junction bases unmatched: 8. Germline V CDR1 and CDR2: MNHNY, SVGAGI (reference sequence). The CDR3 totals 14 residues. This chain's CDR3 is CASSLRGNGSPLHF. Written as DNA, the CDR3 is TGTGCCAGCAGCCTCAGGGGGAATGGTTCACCCCTCCACTTT.

The chain joins TRBV9 to TRBJ2-3; 9 bases match TRBD2. This CDR3 has 14 residues. After removal of 2 bases from V and 4 bases from J, the junction contained 2 bases not matched to a gene. CDR1 is SGDLS, CDR2 YYNGEE, per germline. CDR3 sequence reads: CASSVSGGADTQYF. The CDR3 nucleotides read TGTGCCAGCAGCGTTAGCGGGGGCGCAGATACGCAGTATTTT.

This clone was detected a few times. The rearrangement links TRBV11-2 to TRBJ2-5; weak D call: TRBD1 (5 bases). Germline values: CDR1 SGHAT, CDR2 FQNNGV. The V and J ends lost 0 bases and 5 bases respectively, with 16 bases between them. The CDR3 loop spans 16 amino acids. CDR3 in DNA: TGTGCCAGCAGCTTAGAGTCAAGCAGGGCTAATGAGACCCAGTACTTC. Protein product: CASSLESSRANETQYF.

This chain joins TRBV30 and TRBJ1-1; D is unclear. The CDR3 totals 12 residues. Germline CDR1 GTSNPN, CDR2 SVGIG (reference sequence). Trimming pared 3 bases from V and 7 bases from J, leaving 12 bases between. In DNA, the CDR3 is TGTGCCTGGAGCGCAGTACGAGTTGAAGCTTTCTTT. Encoded protein: CAWSAVRVEAFF.

The chain recombines TRBV7-2 with TRBJ1-1; D not certain. The CDR3 has 14 amino acids. Trimming removed 5 bases at V and 1 base at J, with 11 bases between. Germline values: CDR1 SGHTA, CDR2 FQGNSA. The CDR3 is CASSTDRGNTEAFF. The CDR3 DNA sequence: TGTGCCAGCAGCACCGACCGGGGGAACACTGAAGCTTTCTTT.

The chain couples TRBV27 to TRBJ2-5; 10 positions match TRBD1. This CDR3 spans 15 amino acids. V gave up 5 bases and J gave up 1 base; unmatched junction bases: 4. Looked up from germline, CDR1 is MNHEY and CDR2 is SMNVEV (reference sequence). The CDR3 DNA sequence: TGTGCCAGCAGTCCTGGGGACAGGGGCCAAGAGACCCAGTACTTC. It specifies CASSPGDRGQETQYF.

CDR3 amino acids: CASSLSGRTNYGYTF. In DNA form, the CDR3 reads TGCGCCAGCAGCTTGTCCGGAAGAACTAACTATGGCTACACCTTC. This chain uses TRBV5-1 with TRBJ1-2, with D unclear. The CDR3 has 15 amino acids. Germline lookup yields CDR1 SGHRS and CDR2 YFSETQ. V lost 1 base to trimming and J lost 0 bases, with 10 bases between them. Combining the CDR3 with reference TRBV5-1 and TRBJ1-2 gives the whole variable domain KAGVTQTPRYLIKTRGQQVTLSCSPISGHRSVSWYQQTPGQGLQFLFEYFSETQRNKGNFPGRFSGRQFSNSRSEMNVSTLELGDSALYLCASSLSGRTNYGYTFGSGTRLTVV.

The chain employs TRBV7-2 and TRBJ1-2; 7 bases fit TRBD1. CDR3 length: 12 amino acids. CDR1 is SGHTA and CDR2 is FQGNSA in the germline V gene. V lost 3 bases, J lost 8 bases, and 3 bases stayed unmatched. The CDR3 loop is CASSLRGPGYTF. The CDR3 DNA is TGTGCCAGCAGCTTGAGGGGGCCAGGCTACACCTTC.

This chain links TRBV6-5 with TRBJ1-3, with D unresolved. This CDR3 contains 15 residues. The V and J ends lost 0 bases and 3 bases respectively, with 9 bases between them. Germline V gene lookup returns CDR1 MNHEY and CDR2 SVGAGI. CDR3 sequence reads: CASSYSFWDGNTIYF. CDR3 nucleotide sequence: TGTGCCAGCAGTTACTCGTTTTGGGATGGAAACACCATATATTTT.

The chain carries TRBV5-3 and TRBJ1-2, with D maybe TRBD1 (5 bases). TRBV5-3 is an ORF, and what it does is uncertain. Trimming left V 0 bases short and J 7 bases short, with 16 bases between. The CDR3 extends over 15 amino acids. CDR3 protein: CARSLEVGRVGGYTF. The CDR3 DNA reads TGTGCCAGAAGCTTGGAGGTGGGGCGCGTCGGTGGCTACACCTTC.

V usage is TRBV5-4 and J usage is TRBJ1-2, with 9 bases fitting TRBD1. V shed 5 bases, J shed 4 bases, and the junction held 9 bases outside the gene matches. This CDR3 region has 15 residues. From germline, CDR1 is SGHNT and CDR2 YYREEE (reference sequence). Here the CDR3 reads CASRSGQGNGYGYTF. CDR3 nucleotide sequence: TGTGCCAGCAGGAGTGGACAGGGGAATGGCTATGGCTACACCTTC.

The rearrangement uses TRBV24-1 and TRBJ2-3; maybe TRBD2 (6 bases). Germline V gene lookup returns CDR1 KGHDR and CDR2 SFDVKD. With 2 bases removed from V and 1 base from J, the gap between germline ends came to 18 bases. The CDR3 runs 18 residues. CDR3 nucleotides: TGTGCCACCAGTGATTCATACGGTGCGGGGTCGGGCACAGATACGCAGTATTTT. Translated, it gives CATSDSYGAGSGTDTQYF.

The V and J genes are TRBV25-1 and TRBJ2-5; TRBD2 aligns across 8 bases. This CDR3 spans 13 amino acids. Losses at the gene ends were 4 bases for V and 4 bases for J; bases not matched to a gene: 2. Germline CDR1 and CDR2: MGHDK and SYGVNS. Written as DNA, the CDR3 is TGTGCCAGCAGTGTCGGGGGGGGAGAGACCCAGTACTTC. Translation gives CASSVGGGETQYF.

The chain is built from TRBV18 and TRBJ1-2; no clear D gene. Trimming took off 1 base at V and 1 base at J, with 16 bases between the two ends. Germline lookup yields CDR1 KGHSH and CDR2 LQKENI. This CDR3 region has 17 residues. The CDR3 DNA reads as TGTGCCAGCTCACCACGGAGCCCGAATAACATTAACTATGGCTACACCTTC. Protein: CASSPRSPNNINYGYTF.

This clone was recorded only once. The J gene is TRBJ2-2, the V gene TRBV3-1 (or the pseudogene TRBV3-2); no reliable D call. The CDR3 length is 12 residues. Per germline, CDR1 LGHDT and CDR2 YNNKEL (reference sequence). Trimming cost V 3 bases and J 5 bases, with 4 bases left between them. CDR3 in DNA: TGTGCCAGCAGCCAGGTTACCGGGGAGCTGTTTTTT. It specifies CASSQVTGELFF.

This chain links TRBV28 with TRBJ2-5; possibly TRBD2 for D (6 bases). V was cut by 5 bases and J by 5 bases, with 21 bases left in between. The CDR3 runs to 16 residues. Germline assignment: CDR1 MDHEN and CDR2 SYDVKM. The CDR3 bases are TGTGCCAGCAGTGTCACCTCGGGAGCCCGAAGGGAGACCCAGTACTTC. Protein sequence: CASSVTSGARRETQYF.

The chain is built from TRBV29-1 and TRBJ2-3; D gene uncertain. The V end lost 3 bases, the J end lost 1 base, and 8 bases lay between the germline ends. Germline CDR1 reads SQVTM; CDR2 reads ANQGSEA. The CDR3 extends over 13 amino acids. The CDR3: CSVDGLRTDTQYF. The CDR3 region has the DNA TGCAGCGTTGATGGCTTACGCACAGATACGCAGTATTTT.